Below, 23 T cell receptor beta chains from the same sample are listed, as sequenced in a study of blood T cell repertoires in COVID-19. Only in-frame clones appear in the TCRdb table, and some are missing; sequencing was by immunoSEQ multiplex PCR. Among 350,000 or so clones listed, around 87% were seen once. Sample: peripheral blood. These TCRs come from a woman aged 25 to 39 with COVID-19, enrolled during active disease.

The chain combines TRBV11-2 with TRBJ2-2, with 11 nucleotides matching TRBD2. J lost 5 bases, V lost 1 base, and 6 bases had no gene match. The CDR3 extends over 17 amino acids. Germline CDR1 SGHAT, CDR2 FQNNGV. The CDR3 here is CASSLGTRLAGTGELFF. The CDR3 DNA follows: TGTGCCAGCAGCTTAGGCACACGACTAGCGGGAACCGGGGAGCTGTTTTTT.

The V call is TRBV20-1, the J call TRBJ2-7, with D possibly TRBD2 on 5 matching bases. The CDR3 consists of 12 residues. V was pared by 3 bases and J by 7 bases, with 13 bases between. Per the germline V gene, CDR1 is DFQATT and CDR2 is SNEGSKA (reference sequence). CDR3 in DNA: TGCAGTGCTAGTAGAGGGAGAATTGAGCAGTACTTC. Its protein is CSASRGRIEQYF.

The chain joins TRBV10-2 to TRBJ2-2, with 10 bases matching TRBD1. The CDR3 contains 18 residues. V was clipped by 10 bases and J by 5 bases; unmatched bases: 19. The germline V gene encodes CDR1 WSHSY and CDR2 SAAADI. CDR3 nucleotide sequence: TGCGCCATCCACCCAGGACAGGGGGATATTGGGGCGACCGGGGAGCTGTTTTTT. It yields the protein CAIHPGQGDIGATGELFF.

V usage is TRBV5-1 and J usage is TRBJ2-2; 7 bases are shared with TRBD2. Germline loops: CDR1 SGHRS, CDR2 YFSETQ. The CDR3 contains 16 residues. Germline trimming cut 3 bases from V and 2 bases from J; bases unmatched to any gene: 7. The CDR3 sequence is CASSSSPSGNTGELFF. The CDR3 DNA reads TGCGCCAGCAGCTCCTCCCCTAGCGGTAACACCGGGGAGCTGTTTTTT.

V and J are TRBV19 and TRBJ2-3; TRBD2 is a possible D gene (5 bases). CDR1 LNHDA and CDR2 SQIVND come from the germline V gene (reference sequence). This CDR3 region has 13 residues. V was cut by 4 bases and J by 0 bases, with 5 bases left in between. CDR3 nucleotides: TGTGCCAGTAGTAGCGGGAGCACAGATACGCAGTATTTT. This sequence encodes CASSSGSTDTQYF.

V gene TRBV6-6 combines with J gene TRBJ2-7, with 9 bases lining up with TRBD2. J gave up 5 bases and V 8 bases, and 10 bases lay outside the gene matches. The length of the CDR3 is 14 residues. The germline V gene has CDR1 MNHNY and CDR2 SVGAGI (reference sequence). The CDR3 reads CASSIAGEGHEQYF. The CDR3 nucleotides are TGTGCCAGCTCAATAGCGGGAGAAGGTCACGAGCAGTACTTC.

The chain has TRBV5-1 and TRBJ2-1; TRBD2 matches at 11 bases. Germline values: CDR1 SGHRS, CDR2 YFSETQ. The CDR3 is 16 residues long. V lost 4 bases and J lost 5; bases outside the gene matches: 8. The CDR3 loop reads CASSPGTSGKNNEQFF. CDR3 nucleotides: TGCGCCAGCAGCCCCGGGACTAGCGGTAAAAACAATGAGCAGTTCTTC.

The chain combines TRBV10-3 with TRBJ2-5; TRBD1 matches at 7 bases. CDR3 length: 14 amino acids. CDR1 is ENHRY, CDR2 SYGVKD, per germline. V shed 6 bases, J shed 4 bases, and the junction held 8 bases outside the gene matches. This CDR3 is CAIRETGSLETQYF. The CDR3 DNA sequence: TGTGCCATCAGAGAGACAGGGTCATTAGAGACCCAGTACTTC.

The gene calls are TRBV30 and TRBJ1-6; 8 nucleotides match TRBD1. Trimming at V came to 3 bases and at J to 3 bases, leaving 4 bases not matched to a gene. The CDR3 is 15 amino acids. In germline, CDR1 is GTSNPN, CDR2 SVGIG (reference sequence). CDR3 loop: CAWSAGGLYNSPLHF. The CDR3 region has the DNA TGTGCCTGGAGCGCAGGGGGCCTCTATAATTCACCCCTCCACTTT.

In the case of this clone: One end of the junction varies from germline; a read error may be responsible. The chain recombines TRBV28 with TRBJ2-2; perhaps TRBD2 as D (6 bases). Germline CDR1 and CDR2: MDHEN and SYDVKM. This CDR3 contains 13 residues. In nucleotides, the CDR3 is TGTGCCAGCAGCCTTTCCGGGAGCCAGGGCCGCTATTTT. Protein sequence: CASSLSGSQGRYF.

The J gene is TRBJ2-3, the V gene TRBV18; possibly TRBD2 for D (5 bases). Germline loops: CDR1 KGHSH, CDR2 LQKENI. The V and J ends lost 3 bases and 1 base respectively, with 11 bases between them. The CDR3 is 15 residues long. For the CDR3, the DNA is TGTGCCAGCTCACCGAGGGAGAGGGGCACAGATACGCAGTATTTT. Translation gives CASSPRERGTDTQYF.

The chain uses TRBV25-1 and TRBJ1-4; D unclear. Per germline, CDR1 MGHDK and CDR2 SYGVNS. This CDR3 region has 15 residues. V shed 3 bases and J shed 3 bases, with 11 bases lying between them. The CDR3 sequence is CASSDPRAANEKLFF. The CDR3 nucleotides are TGTGCCAGCAGTGATCCTAGAGCTGCTAATGAAAAACTGTTTTTT.

V usage is TRBV20-1 and J usage is TRBJ2-1; 7 nucleotides align to TRBD2. Germline CDR1 is DFQATT and CDR2 is SNEGSKA (reference sequence). The CDR3 spans 15 residues. Trimming took 3 bases from V and 8 from J; bases not matched to a gene: 13. CDR3 loop: CSASLPGLRVHEQFF. The CDR3, as DNA: TGCAGTGCTAGTCTTCCGGGACTAAGGGTCCATGAGCAGTTCTTC.

This clone was picked up one time. The chain links TRBV7-3 to TRBJ1-1; 7 bases match TRBD1. The CDR3 length is 14 residues. Germline trimming cut 2 bases from V and 4 bases from J; bases unmatched to any gene: 4. Germline-derived CDR1 and CDR2 are SGHTA and FQGTGA. CDR3 DNA sequence: TGTGCCAGCAGCTTAGGAGCAGGGGGCACTGAAGCTTTCTTT. It yields the protein CASSLGAGGTEAFF.

CDR3 coding DNA: TGTGCCAGCAGTTACGCGACAGGTTTGAACACTGAAGCTTTCTTT. Its translation is CASSYATGLNTEAFF. The gene calls are TRBV6-5 and TRBJ1-1; D may be TRBD1 (6 bases). CDR3 length: 15 residues. The V gene lost 2 bases and the J gene lost 0 bases, with 10 bases spanning the gap. Germline V gene data show CDR1 as MNHEY and CDR2 as SVGAGI.

This chain uses TRBV6-1 with TRBJ1-2; D uncertain. The V gene's germline CDR1 is MNHNS and CDR2 SASEGT. The CDR3 extends over 14 amino acids. The V end lost 2 bases, the J end lost 6 bases, and 13 bases lay between the germline ends. Written as DNA, the CDR3 is TGTGCCAGCAGTGAATGGGAAGGGAGCGATGGCTACACCTTC. Translation gives CASSEWEGSDGYTF.

The chain combines TRBV18 with TRBJ2-5; D may be TRBD1 (6 bases). This CDR3 has 15 residues. Germline loops: CDR1 KGHSH, CDR2 LQKENI. Trimming cost V 5 bases and J 0 bases, with 13 bases left between them. In nucleotides, the CDR3 is TGTGCCAGCTCATTTCAAGACAGGTACCAAGAGACCCAGTACTTC. It encodes CASSFQDRYQETQYF.

By proportion, this clone is medium-sized. The chain has TRBV6-5 and TRBJ1-4; 9 bases map to TRBD1. After removal of 6 bases from V and 3 bases from J, the junction contained 2 bases not matched to a gene. Germline CDR1 and CDR2: MNHEY and SVGAGI. This CDR3 is built from 14 residues. CDR3 residues: CASSRTGANEKLFF. The CDR3 DNA reads as TGTGCCAGCAGCCGGACAGGGGCTAATGAAAAACTGTTTTTT.

The chain combines TRBV28 with TRBJ2-7; D might be TRBD2 (6 bases). V was clipped by 1 base and J by 7 bases, with 20 bases between them. There are 16 residues in the CDR3. Looked up from germline, CDR1 is MDHEN and CDR2 is SYDVKM. CDR3: CASSLSLLAQTREQYF. CDR3 nucleotides: TGTGCCAGCAGTTTATCTCTACTAGCACAGACTAGAGAGCAGTACTTC.

The chain recombines TRBV3-1 (or the pseudogene TRBV3-2) with TRBJ1-1; D might be TRBD1 (5 bases). The germline V gene has CDR1 LGHDT and CDR2 YNNKEL (reference sequence). Deletions cut 6 bases from V and 3 bases from J, with 14 bases between. The CDR3 totals 14 residues. The CDR3 DNA is TGTGCCAGCAGTGGGGGGTCAACGCACACTGAAGCTTTCTTT. Protein: CASSGGSTHTEAFF.

The chain is built from TRBV2 and TRBJ1-1; 12 nucleotides align to TRBD1. This CDR3 contains 14 residues. CDR1 and CDR2 (germline): SNHLY, FYNNEI. J gave up 7 bases and V 5 bases, and 5 bases lay outside the gene matches. The DNA of the CDR3 is TGTGCCAGCAGTCGGGACAGGGGGCCTGGTGAAGCTTTCTTT. Amino acid sequence: CASSRDRGPGEAFF.

V gene TRBV19 combines with J gene TRBJ2-7, with no clear D. Trimming removed 3 bases from V and 3 bases from J, with 12 bases in between. Germline CDR1 and CDR2: LNHDA and SQIVND (reference sequence). The CDR3 consists of 14 residues. CDR3: CASSINPQSYEQYF. In DNA form, the CDR3 reads TGTGCCAGTAGTATTAACCCACAGAGCTACGAGCAGTACTTC.

The chain has TRBV7-3 and TRBJ2-3, with TRBD2 as a possible D gene (5 bases). The CDR3 sequence is 13 residues long. Trimming removed 5 bases from V and 1 base from J, with 7 bases in between. In germline, CDR1 is SGHTA, CDR2 FQGTGA. The CDR3 spells CASSRGGTDTQYF. CDR3 nucleotides: TGTGCCAGCAGCCGGGGAGGCACAGATACGCAGTATTTT. Full variable domain (missing parts from reference TRBV7-3 and TRBJ2-3): GAGVSQTPSNKVTEKGKYVELRCDPISGHTALYWYRQSLGQGPEFLIYFQGTGAADDSGLPNDRFFAVRPEGSVSTLKIQRTERGDSAVYLCASSRGGTDTQYFGPGTRLTVL.